Each of the 9 T cell receptor beta chains below was sequenced from the same sample in a study of human T cells and chemical hapten exposure. The time point here: pre-sensitization, week 0. Treatment of the sample: therapeutic diphenylcyclopropenone sensitization with weekly scalp DPC. Unfractionated whole blood yielded the extracted total RNA. MiXCR, run by TCRdb on the RACE reads, gives a single entry per CDR3 protein. Among about 35,000 distinct CDR3 sequences listed, about 12% were seen once. Material: whole blood, obtained in connection with sensitization to the hapten diphenylcyclopropenone (DPC). The source is a woman aged 35 to 49 with alopecia areata. Some clones in this sample may be carry-over from other donors' samples.

This clonotype was found many times. The genes are TRBV11-2 and TRBJ2-2; D is undetermined. Trimming removed 1 base at V and 1 base at J, with 4 bases between. The germline V gene encodes CDR1 SGHAT and CDR2 FQNNGV. CDR3 length equals 14 residues. This CDR3 is CASSLGVNTGELFF. In nucleotides, the CDR3 is TGTGCCAGCAGCTTAGGGGTGAACACCGGGGAGCTGTTTTTT. Looking up the rest from reference TRBV11-2 and TRBJ2-2 gives the full variable domain: EAGVAQSPRYKIIEKRQSVAFWCNPISGHATLYWYQQILGQGPKLLIQFQNNGVVDDSQLPKDRFSAERLKGVDSTLKIQPAKLEDSAVYLCASSLGVNTGELFFGEGSRLTVL.

The sample holds a few counts of this clonotype. DNA for the CDR3: TGTGCCATCAGTGAGGAGGGGACGGTGTATGGCTACACCTTC. It translates to CAISEEGTVYGYTF. This rearrangement joins TRBV10-3 to TRBJ1-2; D is possibly TRBD1 (5 bases). CDR1 ENHRY and CDR2 SYGVKD come from the germline V gene. The CDR3 has 14 residues. V was cut by 2 bases and J by 5 bases, with 12 bases left in between.

This clonotype was picked up many times. The CDR3 DNA follows: TGCAGCGTTGTTGGGACTGGGAACACTGAAGCTTTCTTT. Translation: CSVVGTGNTEAFF. The chain links TRBV29-1 to TRBJ1-1; a possible D gene is TRBD1 (5 bases). The CDR3 sequence is 13 residues long. The V gene's germline CDR1 is SQVTM and CDR2 ANQGSEA. V was cut by 4 bases and J by 1 base, with 10 bases left in between.

The sample holds a few counts of this clonotype. The rearrangement links TRBV19 to TRBJ1-5, with D tentatively TRBD1 (6 bases). Trimming took 2 bases from V and 1 from J, leaving 9 bases between them. The CDR3 has 15 residues. Germline CDR1 reads LNHDA; CDR2 reads SQIVND (reference sequence). In DNA form, the CDR3 reads TGTGCCAGTAGTATATCGGACAGCAGCAATCAGCCCCAGCATTTT. Its protein product is CASSISDSSNQPQHF.

The table lists this clonotype with many counts. The genes are TRBV30 and TRBJ2-7; 10 bases are a match to TRBD1. Germline CDR1 is GTSNPN and CDR2 is SVGIG (reference sequence). Trimming removed 3 bases from V and 5 bases from J; junction bases left unmatched: 13. This CDR3 contains 16 residues. The CDR3 here is CAWRGLTGTGVDEQYF. In DNA form, the CDR3 reads TGTGCCTGGAGGGGCTTAACCGGGACAGGGGTCGACGAGCAGTACTTC.

This clonotype was observed at least ten times. The chain is built from TRBV6-2 or TRBV6-3 and TRBJ1-1; D unclear. V was shortened by 2 bases and J by 0 bases, with 7 bases between the two germline ends. The germline CDR1 and CDR2 sequences are MNHEY and SVGEGT. The CDR3 extends over 14 amino acids. DNA for the CDR3: TGTGCCAGCAGTTACGGGTTAATGAACACTGAAGCTTTCTTT. Its protein product is CASSYGLMNTEAFF.

The table lists this clonotype with many counts. This rearrangement joins TRBV30 to TRBJ1-5; D might be TRBD1 (5 bases). Germline assignment: CDR1 GTSNPN and CDR2 SVGIG (reference sequence). V lost 3 bases and J 4 bases, leaving 7 bases between the germline ends. The CDR3 loop spans 12 amino acids. CDR3 amino acids: CAWSQGNQPQHF. CDR3 DNA sequence: TGTGCCTGGAGCCAGGGTAATCAGCCCCAGCATTTT.

The chain is built from TRBV29-1 and TRBJ2-5; TRBD1 agrees at 7 bases. This CDR3 is built from 12 residues. Germline values: CDR1 SQVTM, CDR2 ANQGSEA. J lost 5 bases, V lost 7 bases, and 7 bases had no gene match. CDR3 nucleotides: TGCAGCGAGGGCAGGGGGTCCGAGACCCAGTACTTC. Protein sequence: CSEGRGSETQYF.

This clonotype is medium-sized in the sample. The chain uses TRBV11-3 and TRBJ2-7; a possible D gene is TRBD2 (6 bases). Trimming took off 3 bases at V and 5 bases at J, with 17 bases between the two ends. The CDR3 sequence is 15 residues long. CDR1 and CDR2 from the germline V gene are SGHNT and YENEEA. CDR3: CASSLEGRSQDEQYF. DNA for the CDR3: TGTGCCAGCAGCTTGGAGGGTAGGTCACAGGACGAGCAGTACTTC.